The 30 T cell receptor beta chains below all came from one sample that was sequenced in a study of control samples from healthy donors and cancer patients. TCRdb's table, derived via immunoSEQ multiplex PCR, lists solely in-frame clones and lacks some. In the table there are about 51,000 clones, about four fifths of which are singletons. The sequenced sample was blood. The receptors were gathered from a man aged 65 to 79 in good health.

This chain joins TRBV11-2 and TRBJ2-3, with D possibly being TRBD2 (5 bases). The V gene's germline CDR1 is SGHAT and CDR2 FQNNGV. Trimming took 8 bases from V and 6 from J, leaving 9 bases between them. The CDR3 is 11 residues long. The CDR3: CASLTGDTQYF. The CDR3 DNA follows: TGTGCCAGCTTAACGGGGGATACGCAGTATTTT.

Only one count was recorded for this clone. In the same sample, other DNA sequences code for this CDR3. V usage is TRBV7-9 and J usage is TRBJ1-1; D is unclear. The CDR3 totals 14 residues. Germline V gene lookup returns CDR1 SEHNR and CDR2 FQNEAQ (reference sequence). Trimming removed 5 bases from V and 1 base from J, with 11 bases in between. CDR3 in amino acids: CASSPEGGNTEAFF. For the CDR3, the DNA is TGTGCCAGCAGCCCGGAGGGTGGGAACACTGAAGCTTTCTTT.

This chain links TRBV21-1 with TRBJ1-6; the listed D gene, TRBD1, was not tested against the DNA. TRBV21-1 is a pseudogene segment. The CDR3 has 21 amino acids. Here the CDR3 DNA reads TGTGCCAGCAGGAACCTCCGGGACACTAAGGGGCATAGGGTCTATAATTCACCCCTCCACTTT. Amino acids: CASRNLRDTKGHRVYNSPLHF.

The CDR3 nucleotides are TGTGCCAGCAGTGATTCCCCCCATTCGGGTTCCCACGGGACCGGGGAGCTGTTTTTT. Translation: CASSDSPHSGSHGTGELFF. This sequence joins TRBV6-1 and TRBJ2-2; unclear D gene. The germline V and J ends were trimmed by 3 bases and 5 bases, with 25 bases remaining between them. Germline CDR1 MNHNS, CDR2 SASEGT. This CDR3 has 19 amino acids.

This chain joins TRBV7-3 and TRBJ1-3, with D unclear. The CDR3 is 13 amino acids. The ends were cut back, 4 bases at V and 4 bases at J, with 8 bases in the middle. Germline V gives CDR1 SGHTA, CDR2 FQGTGA. The CDR3 DNA is TGTGCCAGCAGCTCCCAGCCCGGAAACACCATATATTTT. This gives the protein CASSSQPGNTIYF.

The chain is built from TRBV7-8 and TRBJ2-6, with D uncertain. The V and J ends lost 5 bases and 2 bases respectively, with 16 bases between them. Germline assignment: CDR1 SGHVS and CDR2 FQNEAQ. CDR3 length: 17 amino acids. CDR3 nucleotides: TGTGCCAGCAGCCCTTCGAGAGCAGGCGCTGGGGCCAACGTCCTGACTTTC. This gives the protein CASSPSRAGAGANVLTF.

V usage is TRBV7-2 and J usage is TRBJ2-3; 8 bases line up with TRBD2. With 1 base clipped from V and 0 bases from J, the junction kept 12 bases outside the gene matches. This CDR3 comprises 19 residues. The germline V gene has CDR1 SGHTA and CDR2 FQGNSA. The CDR3 sequence is CASSLDPNRAGGSTDTQYF. In DNA, the CDR3 is TGTGCCAGCAGCTTAGATCCCAACCGGGCGGGAGGAAGCACAGATACGCAGTATTTT.

V gene TRBV11-3 combines with J gene TRBJ2-7; 8 positions match TRBD1. Germline CDR1 SGHNT, CDR2 YENEEA. This CDR3 spans 14 amino acids. J lost 4 bases, V lost 2 bases, and 4 bases had no gene match. This chain's CDR3 is CASSLQGAGYEQYF. The CDR3 region has the DNA TGTGCCAGCAGCTTACAGGGGGCAGGATACGAGCAGTACTTC.

V gene TRBV15 combines with J gene TRBJ2-5, with unresolved D. The CDR3 sequence is 12 residues long. Germline CDR1 LNHNV, CDR2 YYDKDF (reference sequence). V lost 0 bases, J lost 7 bases, and 6 bases lay in between. CDR3 residues: CATSRDRTTQYF. CDR3 coding DNA: TGTGCCACCAGCAGAGATCGGACGACCCAGTACTTC.

V gene TRBV2 combines with J gene TRBJ2-1, with D tentatively TRBD1 or TRBD2 (5 bases each). Trimming left V 8 bases short and J 1 base short, with 9 bases between. The CDR3 has 13 amino acids. Germline V CDR1 and CDR2: SNHLY, FYNNEI. The CDR3 loop is CASRDGSYNEQFF. The CDR3 region has the DNA TGTGCCAGCCGGGACGGATCCTACAATGAGCAGTTCTTC. Complete variable domain (other parts from reference TRBV2 and TRBJ2-1): EPEVTQTPSHQVTQMGQEVILRCVPISNHLYFYWYRQILGQKVEFLVSFYNNEISEKSEIFDDQFSVERPDGSNFTLKIRSTKLEDSAMYFCASRDGSYNEQFFGPGTRLTVL.

The rearrangement uses TRBV7-2 and TRBJ1-1; D is unresolved. Per the germline V gene, CDR1 is SGHTA and CDR2 is FQGNSA. The CDR3 sequence is 13 residues long. The V end lost 1 base, the J end lost 0 bases, and 3 bases lay between the germline ends. The CDR3 bases are TGTGCCAGCAGCTTAGAGATGAACACTGAAGCTTTCTTT. Protein: CASSLEMNTEAFF.

The chain is built from TRBV18 and TRBJ1-5; D gene uncertain. There are 13 residues in the CDR3. Germline V gene lookup returns CDR1 KGHSH and CDR2 LQKENI. V dropped 1 base and J dropped 7 bases, with 8 bases sitting between them. CDR3 bases: TGTGCCAGCTCACCACAGGGAGTGCAGCCCCAGCATTTT. Translation gives CASSPQGVQPQHF.

The genes are TRBV12-5 and TRBJ2-1; 7 nucleotides match TRBD2. CDR3 length: 16 residues. Germline trimming cut 7 bases from V and 9 bases from J; bases unmatched to any gene: 18. Per the germline V gene, CDR1 is LGHNT and CDR2 is FRNRAP. The DNA of the CDR3 is TGTGCTAGTGTCCTCGGCGGGAGAGGTTTCGGTGGTGAGCAGTTCTTC. Protein sequence: CASVLGGRGFGGEQFF. The full variable domain, rest sourced from reference TRBV12-5 and TRBJ2-1, is DARVTQTPRHKVTEMGQEVTMRCQPILGHNTVFWYRQTMMQGLELLAYFRNRAPLDDSGMPKDRFSAEMPDATLATLKIQPSEPRDSAVYFCASVLGGRGFGGEQFFGPGTRLTVL.

The chain uses TRBV5-1 and TRBJ2-5; D tentatively fits TRBD1 or TRBD2 (5 bases each). The germline V gene has CDR1 SGHRS and CDR2 YFSETQ. V gave up 5 bases and J gave up 4 bases, with 9 bases separating them. This CDR3 is built from 12 residues. CDR3 nucleotide sequence: TGCGCCAGCAGTGTGAGGGGAGAGACCCAGTACTTC. The encoded protein is CASSVRGETQYF.

The rearrangement joins TRBV29-1 to TRBJ2-1; a possible D gene is TRBD2 (5 bases). CDR1 SQVTM and CDR2 ANQGSEA come from the germline V gene. The CDR3 length is 13 residues. Trimming left V 5 bases short and J 8 bases short, with 16 bases between. In DNA form, the CDR3 reads TGCAGCGTTACCGGCCTAGCTGGGCATGAGCAGTTCTTC. It codes for CSVTGLAGHEQFF.

The V gene is TRBV3-1 (or the pseudogene TRBV3-2), the J gene TRBJ2-1; 7 bases are shared with TRBD2. V dropped 0 bases and J dropped 15; count of bases not matched to a gene: 5. The CDR3 is made up of 12 amino acids. Germline V lookup: CDR1 LGHDT, CDR2 YNNKEL (reference sequence). This CDR3 reads CASSQDRGLRFF. In nucleotides, the CDR3 is TGTGCCAGCAGCCAAGATCGGGGACTAAGGTTCTTC.

V gene TRBV5-1 combines with J gene TRBJ2-3; D not certain. The germline V and J ends were trimmed by 0 bases and 1 base, with 3 bases remaining between them. CDR1 is SGHRS and CDR2 is YFSETQ in the germline V gene. CDR3 length: 13 amino acids. The CDR3: CASSLDGTDTQYF. CDR3 coding DNA: TGCGCCAGCAGCTTGGATGGCACAGATACGCAGTATTTT.

The CDR3 region has the DNA TGTGCCAGCAGAAGGGGCCAGGCCACTGAAGCTTTCTTT. Protein: CASRRGQATEAFF. J is TRBJ1-1 and V is TRBV28; possible D gene TRBD1, 5 bases. V dropped 6 bases and J dropped 4 bases, with 12 bases sitting between them. CDR3 length: 13 amino acids. Looked up from germline, CDR1 is MDHEN and CDR2 is SYDVKM.

The chain uses TRBV7-6 and TRBJ2-7, with 11 nucleotides matching TRBD2. CDR3 size: 19 residues. Germline CDR1 and CDR2: SGHVS and FNYEAQ. The V and J ends lost 5 bases and 0 bases, in that order; junction bases with no gene match: 15. This CDR3 is CASSLRGGASGGFSYEQYF. The CDR3 nucleotides read TGTGCCAGCAGCCTAAGAGGCGGCGCTAGCGGGGGGTTCTCCTACGAGCAGTACTTC.

The chain carries TRBV29-1 and TRBJ1-2, with 7 bases aligning to TRBD1. The CDR3 is made up of 14 amino acids. Germline CDR1 reads SQVTM; CDR2 reads ANQGSEA. V lost 4 bases to trimming and J lost 4 bases; unmatched junction nucleotides: 9. As DNA, the CDR3 is TGCAGCGTTGGGGAGCGGGACAGCCCCTATGGCTACACCTTC. Translation gives CSVGERDSPYGYTF.

The genes are TRBV5-1 and TRBJ1-1; 10 nucleotides line up with TRBD1. CDR3 length equals 14 residues. Germline CDR1 is SGHRS and CDR2 is YFSETQ. V was clipped by 5 bases and J by 5 bases; unmatched bases: 6. The CDR3 loop is CASSRQGASTEAFF. DNA of the CDR3: TGCGCCAGCAGTAGACAGGGGGCATCAACTGAAGCTTTCTTT.

The gene calls are TRBV9 and TRBJ2-6; tentative D call: TRBD1 (5 bases). The V gene's germline CDR1 is SGDLS and CDR2 YYNGEE. The V end lost 4 bases, the J end lost 0 bases, and 20 bases lay between the germline ends. The CDR3 spans 19 residues. For the CDR3, the DNA is TGTGCCAGCAGCCCGTCCCTTGAACTCAGGGTCTCTGGGGCCAACGTCCTGACTTTC. Translating gives CASSPSLELRVSGANVLTF.

The chain combines TRBV30 with TRBJ1-2; D uncertain. This CDR3 has 13 residues. V was shortened by 4 bases and J by 0 bases, with 9 bases between the two germline ends. CDR1 GTSNPN and CDR2 SVGIG come from the germline V gene (reference sequence). The DNA for the CDR3 is TGTGCCTGGATCCCGGGCTCTAACTATGGCTACACCTTC. Its translation: CAWIPGSNYGYTF. Filled out from reference TRBV30 and TRBJ1-2, the complete variable domain reads SQTIHQWPATLVQPVGSPLSLECTVEGTSNPNLYWYRQAAGRGLQLLFYSVGIGQISSEVPQNLSASRPQDRQFILSSKKLLLSDSGFYLCAWIPGSNYGYTFGSGTRLTVV.

This chain links TRBV2 with TRBJ1-5; D gene unclear. The germline V gene encodes CDR1 SNHLY and CDR2 FYNNEI. CDR3 size: 15 residues. V was pared by 6 bases and J by 3 bases, with 15 bases between. CDR3 amino acids: CASRPRGLINQPQHF. CDR3 DNA sequence: TGTGCCAGCAGGCCCCGAGGACTGATCAATCAGCCCCAGCATTTT.

The chain employs TRBV28 and TRBJ2-7; D uncertain. Germline V gene data show CDR1 as MDHEN and CDR2 as SYDVKM. Trimming cost V 3 bases and J 7 bases, with 7 bases left between them. The CDR3 is 11 residues long. The CDR3 sequence: CASSLGAEQYF. For the CDR3, the DNA is TGTGCCAGCAGTTTGGGCGCAGAGCAGTACTTC.

This CDR3 reads CASSPVRVQETQYF. In DNA, the CDR3 is TGCGCCAGCAGCCCAGTCAGGGTTCAAGAGACCCAGTACTTC. This chain joins TRBV5-1 and TRBJ2-5, with D possibly TRBD1 on 5 matching bases. The V gene's germline CDR1 is SGHRS and CDR2 YFSETQ. Trimming stripped 4 bases from V and 2 bases from J, with 12 bases between. CDR3 size: 14 residues.

The chain is built from TRBV3-1 (or the pseudogene TRBV3-2) and TRBJ2-5; D perhaps matches TRBD1 (6 bases). The CDR3 consists of 15 residues. Looked up from germline, CDR1 is LGHDT and CDR2 is YNNKEL (reference sequence). The ends were cut back, 4 bases at V and 2 bases at J, with 14 bases in the middle. CDR3 DNA sequence: TGTGCCAGCAGCCTTACCGGGGACACTCAAGAGACCCAGTACTTC. Translating it yields CASSLTGDTQETQYF.

The CDR3 here is CASSDFGYTF. In nucleotides, the CDR3 is TGTGCCAGCAGTGATTTTGGCTACACCTTC. The chain is built from TRBV6-1 and TRBJ1-2; D unresolved. The V end lost 3 bases, the J end lost 7 bases, and 3 bases lay between the germline ends. This CDR3 comprises 10 residues. The germline V gene encodes CDR1 MNHNS and CDR2 SASEGT.

V gene TRBV10-3 combines with J gene TRBJ2-3, with 12 nucleotides matching TRBD2. Germline V gives CDR1 ENHRY, CDR2 SYGVKD. V lost 4 bases, J lost 6 bases, and 14 bases stayed unmatched. The CDR3 is 18 amino acids. The CDR3 DNA follows: TGTGCCATCAGTGGCCCACGGGCTAGCGGGGGGGTAGGGGATACGCAGTATTTT. Protein: CAISGPRASGGVGDTQYF.

The gene calls are TRBV5-4 and TRBJ2-7; no definite D call. Germline CDR1 is SGHNT and CDR2 is YYREEE (reference sequence). This CDR3 region has 12 residues. V gave up 5 bases and J gave up 2 bases, with 8 bases separating them. CDR3 sequence (DNA): TGTGCCAGCAGTTACGATACCTACGAGCAGTACTTC. Protein sequence: CASSYDTYEQYF.